This TCR beta chain emerged from a study of T cells in Graves' hyperthyroidism and ophthalmopathy. RNA transcripts served as the template for amplifying TCR beta CDR3 regions. The primer set for the first-round RT-PCR of the TCR CDR3 was HTBI. Using its own MiXCR run on the multiplex PCR reads, TCRdb lists one record per CDR3 protein. The sample has about 98,000 distinct CDR3 sequences, about 37% seen once. From germline, CDR1 is SGHTA and CDR2 FQGNSA. This CDR3 has 10 amino acids. Details on this clonotype: At one end the junction does not follow the germline gene, possibly because of a read error.

Clinical symptoms, serum thyroxine, TRAb, thyroid ultrasound and orbital computed tomography established diagnosis. This receptor was identified in a woman younger than 45 with Graves' hyperthyroidism. The chain is built from TRBV7-2 and TRBJ2-5; D unclear. The specimen was peripheral blood or thyroid tissue (not recorded which). The CDR3 DNA follows: TGTGCCAGCAGCCAAGAGCCCCAGTACTTC. Residues: CASSQEPQYF.